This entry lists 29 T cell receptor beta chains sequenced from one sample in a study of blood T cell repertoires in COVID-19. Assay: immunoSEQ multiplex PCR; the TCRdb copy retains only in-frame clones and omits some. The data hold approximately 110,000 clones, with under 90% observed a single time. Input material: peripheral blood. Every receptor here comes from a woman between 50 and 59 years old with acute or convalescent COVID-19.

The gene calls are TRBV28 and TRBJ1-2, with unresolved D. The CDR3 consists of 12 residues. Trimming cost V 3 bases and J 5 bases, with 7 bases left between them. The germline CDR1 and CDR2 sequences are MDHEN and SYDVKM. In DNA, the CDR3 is TGTGCCAGCAGTTTCGGCGGGTATGGCTACACCTTC. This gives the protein CASSFGGYGYTF.

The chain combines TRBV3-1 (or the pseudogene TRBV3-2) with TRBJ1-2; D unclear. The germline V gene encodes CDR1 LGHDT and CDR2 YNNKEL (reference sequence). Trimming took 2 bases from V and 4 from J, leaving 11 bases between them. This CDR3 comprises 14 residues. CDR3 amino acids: CASSQSAGSYGYTF. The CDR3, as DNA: TGTGCCAGCAGCCAATCGGCGGGAAGCTATGGCTACACCTTC.

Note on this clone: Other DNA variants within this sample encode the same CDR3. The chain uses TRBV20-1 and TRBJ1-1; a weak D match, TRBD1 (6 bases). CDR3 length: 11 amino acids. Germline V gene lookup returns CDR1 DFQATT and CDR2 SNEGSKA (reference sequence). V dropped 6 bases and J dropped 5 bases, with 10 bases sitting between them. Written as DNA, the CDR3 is TGCAGTGCGTTACAGGGAACTGAAGCTTTCTTT. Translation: CSALQGTEAFF.

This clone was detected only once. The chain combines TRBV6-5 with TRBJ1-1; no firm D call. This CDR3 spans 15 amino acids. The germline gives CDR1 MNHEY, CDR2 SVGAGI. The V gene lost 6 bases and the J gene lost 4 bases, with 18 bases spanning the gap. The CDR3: CASRYGVSAATEAFF. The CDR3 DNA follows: TGTGCCAGCAGATATGGGGTGTCAGCGGCCACTGAAGCTTTCTTT.

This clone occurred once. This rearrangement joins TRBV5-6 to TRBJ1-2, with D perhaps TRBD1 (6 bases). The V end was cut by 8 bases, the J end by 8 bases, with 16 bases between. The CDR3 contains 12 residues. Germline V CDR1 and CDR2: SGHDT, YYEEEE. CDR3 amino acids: CASARGGVGYTF. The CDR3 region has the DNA TGTGCCAGTGCCAGGGGAGGGGTAGGCTACACCTTC.

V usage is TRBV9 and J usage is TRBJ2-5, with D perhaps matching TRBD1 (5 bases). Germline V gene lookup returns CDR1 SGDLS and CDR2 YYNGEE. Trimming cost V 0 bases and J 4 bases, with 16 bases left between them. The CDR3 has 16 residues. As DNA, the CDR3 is TGTGCCAGCAGCGTAGAAGGGGATACCTCGCGAGAGACCCAGTACTTC. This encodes CASSVEGDTSRETQYF.

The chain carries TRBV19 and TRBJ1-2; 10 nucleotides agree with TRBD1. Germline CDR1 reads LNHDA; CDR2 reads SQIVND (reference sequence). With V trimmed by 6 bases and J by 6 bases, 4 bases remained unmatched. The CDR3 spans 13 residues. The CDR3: CASRPTGGDGYTF. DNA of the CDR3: TGTGCCAGTAGGCCGACAGGGGGCGATGGCTACACCTTC.

The CDR3 region has the DNA TGCAGTGCGAGTCAGGGGGCCGCTTATGAAGCTTTCTTT. This encodes CSASQGAAYEAFF. This sequence joins TRBV20-1 and TRBJ1-1; 8 bases match TRBD1. V was clipped by 6 bases and J by 7 bases; unmatched bases: 10. Germline CDR1 DFQATT, CDR2 SNEGSKA (reference sequence). The length of the CDR3 is 13 residues.

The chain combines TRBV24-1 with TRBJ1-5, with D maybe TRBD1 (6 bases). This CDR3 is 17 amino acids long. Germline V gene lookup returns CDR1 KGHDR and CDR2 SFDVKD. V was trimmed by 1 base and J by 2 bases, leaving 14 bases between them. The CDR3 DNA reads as TGTGCCACCAGTGATTTAGGTCGAGGGGGTGGCAATCAGCCCCAGCATTTT. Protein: CATSDLGRGGGNQPQHF.

CDR3 in amino acids: CASRRQGTPNQPQHF. The CDR3 DNA follows: TGTGCCAGCAGGAGACAGGGGACTCCCAATCAGCCCCAGCATTTT. V and J are TRBV6-5 and TRBJ1-5, with TRBD1 identical over 8 bases. CDR1 MNHEY and CDR2 SVGAGI come from the germline V gene. The CDR3 totals 15 residues. Trimming cost V 6 bases and J 3 bases; bases outside gene matches: 7.

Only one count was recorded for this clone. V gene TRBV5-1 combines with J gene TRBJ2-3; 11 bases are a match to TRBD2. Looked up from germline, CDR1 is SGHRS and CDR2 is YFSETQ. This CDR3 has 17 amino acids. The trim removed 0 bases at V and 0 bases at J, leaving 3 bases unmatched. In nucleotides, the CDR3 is TGCGCCAGCAGCTTGGCGACTAGCGGGACTAGCACAGATACGCAGTATTTT. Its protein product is CASSLATSGTSTDTQYF.

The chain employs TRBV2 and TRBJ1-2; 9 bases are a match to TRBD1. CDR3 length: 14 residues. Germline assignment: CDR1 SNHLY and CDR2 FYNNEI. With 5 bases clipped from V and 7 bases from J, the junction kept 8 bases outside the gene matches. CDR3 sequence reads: CASSSDGTGSGYTF. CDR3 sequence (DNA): TGTGCCAGCAGTTCAGACGGGACAGGGAGTGGCTACACCTTC.

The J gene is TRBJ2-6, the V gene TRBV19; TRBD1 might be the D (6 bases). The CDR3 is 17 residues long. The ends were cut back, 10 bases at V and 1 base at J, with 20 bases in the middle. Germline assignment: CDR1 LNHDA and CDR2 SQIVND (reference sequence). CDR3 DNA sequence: TGTGCCACCTCTCAGGGGAAGCTCGGGTCTGGGGCCAACGTCCTGACTTTC. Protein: CATSQGKLGSGANVLTF.

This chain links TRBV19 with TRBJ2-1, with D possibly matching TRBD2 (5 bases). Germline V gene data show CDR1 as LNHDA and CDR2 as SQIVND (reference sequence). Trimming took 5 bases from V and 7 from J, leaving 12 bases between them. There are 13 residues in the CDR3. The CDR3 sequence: CASSLYSGNEQFF. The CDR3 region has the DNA TGTGCCAGTAGTTTGTACTCGGGGAATGAGCAGTTCTTC.

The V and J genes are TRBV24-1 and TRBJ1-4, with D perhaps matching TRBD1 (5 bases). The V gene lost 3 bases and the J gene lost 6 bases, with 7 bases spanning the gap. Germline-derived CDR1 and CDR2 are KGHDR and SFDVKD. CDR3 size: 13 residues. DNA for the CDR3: TGTGCCACCAGTGATCAAGGGGATGAAAAACTGTTTTTT. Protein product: CATSDQGDEKLFF.

In DNA form, the CDR3 reads TGCGCCAGCAGAGGACTGCCCTCGGACACTGAAGCTTTCTTT. This translates into CASRGLPSDTEAFF. The chain couples TRBV5-1 to TRBJ1-1; the D is unclear. The CDR3 runs 14 residues. V was cut by 5 bases and J by 3 bases, with 14 bases left in between. Germline V gives CDR1 SGHRS, CDR2 YFSETQ. The full variable domain, completed using reference TRBV5-1 and TRBJ1-1, is KAGVTQTPRYLIKTRGQQVTLSCSPISGHRSVSWYQQTPGQGLQFLFEYFSETQRNKGNFPGRFSGRQFSNSRSEMNVSTLELGDSALYLCASRGLPSDTEAFFGQGTRLTVV.

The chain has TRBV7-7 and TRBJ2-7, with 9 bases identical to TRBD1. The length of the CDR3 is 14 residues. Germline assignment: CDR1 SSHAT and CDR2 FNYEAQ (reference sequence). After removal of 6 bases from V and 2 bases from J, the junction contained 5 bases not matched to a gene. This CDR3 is CASRGGTGTYEQYF. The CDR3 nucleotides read TGTGCCAGCAGGGGCGGGACAGGGACCTACGAGCAGTACTTC.

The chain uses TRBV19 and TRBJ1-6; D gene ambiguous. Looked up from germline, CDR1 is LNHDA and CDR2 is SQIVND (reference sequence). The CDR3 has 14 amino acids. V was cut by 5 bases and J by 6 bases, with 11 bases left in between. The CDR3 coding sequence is TGTGCCAGTAGTTCCCTCGGGTTTAATTCACCCCTCCACTTT. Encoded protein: CASSSLGFNSPLHF.

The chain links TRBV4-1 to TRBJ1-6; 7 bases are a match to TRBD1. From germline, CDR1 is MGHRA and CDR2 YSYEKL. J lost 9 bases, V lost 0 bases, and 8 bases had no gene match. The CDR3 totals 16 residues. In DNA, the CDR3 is TGCGCCAGCAGCCAAGAGGCAAGGGGGCCTGGTTCACCCCTCCACTTT. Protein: CASSQEARGPGSPLHF.

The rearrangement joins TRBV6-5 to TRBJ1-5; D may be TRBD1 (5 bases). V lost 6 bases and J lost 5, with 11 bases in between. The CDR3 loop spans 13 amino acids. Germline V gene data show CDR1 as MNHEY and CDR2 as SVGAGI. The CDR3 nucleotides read TGTGCCAGCAGCCGCGACAGTTATCAGCCCCAGCATTTT. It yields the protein CASSRDSYQPQHF.

The CDR3 sequence: CASSYGLFTYGYTF. The CDR3 DNA reads as TGTGCCAGCAGTTACGGCTTATTTACGTATGGCTACACCTTC. This chain joins TRBV6-6 and TRBJ1-2; D gene ambiguous. CDR1 and CDR2 from the germline V gene are MNHNY and SVGAGI (reference sequence). V lost 2 bases and J lost 5, with 12 bases in between. This CDR3 contains 14 residues.

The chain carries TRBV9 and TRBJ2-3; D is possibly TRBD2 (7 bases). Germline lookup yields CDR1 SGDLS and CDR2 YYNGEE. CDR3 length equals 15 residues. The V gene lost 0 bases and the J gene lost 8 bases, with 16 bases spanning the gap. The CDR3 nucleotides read TGTGCCAGCAGCGTAGCTTGGCGGGGGCTGACTACGCAGTATTTT. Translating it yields CASSVAWRGLTTQYF.

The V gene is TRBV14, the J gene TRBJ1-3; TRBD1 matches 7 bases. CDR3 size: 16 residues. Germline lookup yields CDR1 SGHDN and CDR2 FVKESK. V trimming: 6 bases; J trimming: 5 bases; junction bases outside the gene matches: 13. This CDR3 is CASRPDRVFLRNTIYF. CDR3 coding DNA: TGTGCCAGCAGACCCGACAGGGTATTCCTTCGAAACACCATATATTTT.

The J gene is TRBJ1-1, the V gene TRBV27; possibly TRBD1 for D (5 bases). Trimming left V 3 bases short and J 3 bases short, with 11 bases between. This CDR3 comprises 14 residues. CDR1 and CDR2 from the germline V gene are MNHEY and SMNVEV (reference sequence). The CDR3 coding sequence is TGTGCCAGCAGTTTCCAGGGTAGGGACACTGAAGCTTTCTTT. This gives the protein CASSFQGRDTEAFF.

The chain's CDR3 is CASSFHRVGQPQHF. The CDR3, as DNA: TGTGCCAGCAGTTTCCACAGGGTCGGCCAGCCCCAGCATTTT. The chain has TRBV27 and TRBJ1-5, with a possible D match to TRBD1 (6 bases). Per the germline V gene, CDR1 is MNHEY and CDR2 is SMNVEV (reference sequence). The CDR3 has 14 residues. V dropped 3 bases and J dropped 7 bases, with 13 bases sitting between them.

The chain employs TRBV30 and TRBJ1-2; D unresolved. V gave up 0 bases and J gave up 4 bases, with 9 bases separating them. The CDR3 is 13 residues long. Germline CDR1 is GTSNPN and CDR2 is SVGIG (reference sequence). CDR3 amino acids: CAWSVGGLYGYTF. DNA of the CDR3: TGTGCCTGGAGTGTGGGAGGGCTCTATGGCTACACCTTC. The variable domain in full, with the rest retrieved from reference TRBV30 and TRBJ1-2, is SQTIHQWPATLVQPVGSPLSLECTVEGTSNPNLYWYRQAAGRGLQLLFYSVGIGQISSEVPQNLSASRPQDRQFILSSKKLLLSDSGFYLCAWSVGGLYGYTFGSGTRLTVV.

CDR3 in amino acids: CASSLQDRAGEQYF. Written as DNA, the CDR3 is TGCGCCAGCAGCCTCCAGGACAGGGCGGGAGAGCAGTACTTC. V usage is TRBV5-1 and J usage is TRBJ2-7; 8 bases map to TRBD1. After removal of 4 bases from V and 7 bases from J, the junction contained 10 bases not matched to a gene. Germline V gene lookup returns CDR1 SGHRS and CDR2 YFSETQ. The CDR3 is made up of 14 amino acids.

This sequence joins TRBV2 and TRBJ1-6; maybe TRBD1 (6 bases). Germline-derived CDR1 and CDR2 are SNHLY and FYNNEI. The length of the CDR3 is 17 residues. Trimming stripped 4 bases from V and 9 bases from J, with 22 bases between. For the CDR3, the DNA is TGTGCCAGCAGTGGGAGGTCTCAGGGGCTGAGAGGTTCACCCCTCCACTTT. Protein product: CASSGRSQGLRGSPLHF.

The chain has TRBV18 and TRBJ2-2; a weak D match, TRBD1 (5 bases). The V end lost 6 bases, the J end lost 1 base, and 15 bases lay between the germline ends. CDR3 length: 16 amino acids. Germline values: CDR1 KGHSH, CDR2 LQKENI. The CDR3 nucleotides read TGTGCCAGCTCCCAGGCAGGGCACCAGAACACCGGGGAGCTGTTTTTT. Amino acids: CASSQAGHQNTGELFF.